This TCR beta chain stems from a study of vaccination and CD4 T cells after COVID-19. The CDR3 has 14 amino acids. CDR1 is DFQATT and CDR2 is SNEGSKA in the germline V gene (reference sequence). Trimming stripped 6 bases from V and 5 bases from J, with 18 bases between. Sample treatment: roughly 10-day PBMC culture with coronavirus spike peptide pools or control peptides (ViraFEST assay). Only a few counts were recorded for this clonotype. Its target is not known. Cultured CD4+ T cells had their DNA profiled by the Oncomine TCR Beta short-read assay. TCRdb itself ran the PCR reads through MiXCR, one entry per CDR3 protein. The repertoire holds approximately 8,100 distinct CDR3 sequences, with 51% as singletons.

This chain uses TRBV20-1 with TRBJ2-3; the D gene is possibly TRBD1 (8 bases). The sample was CD4+ T cells from blood, cultured in vitro. The sequence derives from a human donor who had recovered from COVID-19. This chain's CDR3 is CSAIRTGRGDTQYF. CDR3 DNA sequence: TGCAGTGCCATCCGGACAGGGAGGGGAGATACGCAGTATTTT.